The present T cell receptor (beta chain) was sequenced within a study of blood T cell repertoires in COVID-19 (dated by TCRdb to the early 2020s). Concerning the study at large: Samples covering the acute and convalescent phases of COVID-19 were provided by collaborators in the United States, Italy and Spain. The prospective study material was composed of cDNA or gDNA derived from T cells, B-cell-depleted T cells, or PBMCs. Subjects who had been exposed to COVID-19, were actively infected with it, or had recovered from it provided the deeply sampled blood TCRbeta repertoires that made up the dataset. The repertoires were released in a freely available public database meant as a resource for research on the immune response to SARS-CoV-2. The samples were drawn from the first 160 participants of the ongoing ImmuneRACE study and from under 1,500 subjects provided by 6 global collaborators. Nearly every sample came with metadata listing a de-identified subject ID, COVID-19 status, age in years and sex. Where available, HLA class I and class II types were obtained from metadata supplied by the sample provider rather than from assay-based typing. The investigation overall reported the following: The amount of clinical and demographic metadata varied by source and participant and was provided uncurated.

At one collaborating source in Seattle, patients were enrolled during active infection and were followed longitudinally through the course of disease. Whole blood was collected in K2EDTA tubes by collaborating institutions according to the institutions' own protocols. For TCRbeta analysis, collaborator samples were shipped as frozen whole blood, as isolated PBMCs, or as DNA extracted from either sample type. Comment on this clone: Its antigen specificity is not known. No base quality information exists; no much larger clone differs at one position. The sample has other DNA sequences that encode this CDR3 too.

The CDR3 measures 14 amino acids from cysteine to phenylalanine. CDR3 DNA is the only sequence kept; it has 42 bases, read in frame from the first base. V is trimmed back by 2 bases and J by 3 bases, and the junction contains 1 base that no gene match accounts for. CDR1 MNHEY and CDR2 SMNVEV were looked up in the germline V gene (reference sequence). TCRbeta CDR3 regions were amplified from genomic DNA by means of the immunoSEQ Assay, a bias-controlled multiplex PCR. Turning to the authors' computational methods: The number of nucleated cells in each sample was estimated by amplification of reference gene primers within the assay. To quantify the absolute abundance of each unique TCRbeta CDR3 rearrangement, sequence reads were collapsed and filtered. For each sample, productive Simpson clonality was calculated as the square root of Simpson's diversity index over productive rearrangements. TCRdb holds this immuneACCESS table with in-frame rearrangements only. Some clones are missing; in checked studies, unresolved V genes explain under half, and the rest has no known cause. From that table come the V and J calls and clone size; the DNA was used to work out D and trimming. For this sample there are roughly 260,000 clones; about 91% appear just once. The top ten constitute about 2.5% of the sample.

The receptor was isolated from a person aged 18 to 29 with COVID-19, enrolled during active disease. Sequencing input: peripheral blood. The receptor chain draws on TRBV27 and TRBJ2-7; TRBD2 aligns with 10 central bases. The DNA sequence reads TGTGCCAGCAGTTTACTAGCGGGGGTCTACGAGCAGTACTTC. This is translated as CASSLLAGVYEQYF.